A single sample is the source of the 30 T cell receptor beta chains below, sequenced in a study of T cell changes during pregnancy in multiple sclerosis. Clones were sequenced by immunoSEQ multiplex PCR, and TCRdb holds only the in-frame ones, with some missing. The sample includes more than 15,000 clones, 70% to 90% seen only once; the top ten take approximately 12%. The material was CD8+ T cells from peripheral blood mononuclear cells, obtained after pregnancy. Receptors originate from a female donor in good health, enrolled as a control in a pregnancy study.

The chain combines TRBV7-8 with TRBJ2-7; D is perhaps TRBD2 (6 bases). This CDR3 spans 14 amino acids. Trimming shortened V by 2 bases and J by 0 bases, and 8 bases separated the two germline ends. Germline CDR1 SGHVS, CDR2 FQNEAQ. DNA for the CDR3: TGTGCCAGCAGCTTACTAGCGCGCTCCTACGAGCAGTACTTC. Its translation: CASSLLARSYEQYF. The variable domain in full, with the rest retrieved from reference TRBV7-8 and TRBJ2-7, is GAGVSQSPRYKVAKRGQDVALRCDPISGHVSLFWYQQALGQGPEFLTYFQNEAQLDKSGLPSDRFFAERPEGSVSTLKIQRTQQEDSAVYLCASSLLARSYEQYFGPGTRLTVT.

The chain joins TRBV27 to TRBJ2-7, with 12 bases lining up with TRBD2. Per germline, CDR1 MNHEY and CDR2 SMNVEV (reference sequence). J lost 3 bases, V lost 4 bases, and 4 bases had no gene match. The CDR3 runs to 15 residues. Written as DNA, the CDR3 is TGTGCCAGCAGTTCCCCGACTAGCGGGAGCTACGAGCAGTACTTC. This translates into CASSSPTSGSYEQYF.

The chain employs TRBV6-1 and TRBJ2-7, with 9 bases aligning to TRBD2. V lost 1 base and J lost 1; bases outside the gene matches: 8. Germline-derived CDR1 and CDR2 are MNHNS and SASEGT. The CDR3 spans 17 residues. CDR3 amino acids: CASSEGSGGTLSYEQYF. CDR3 sequence (DNA): TGTGCCAGCAGTGAAGGTAGCGGGGGCACCCTATCCTACGAGCAGTACTTC.

In its sample, this clone was seen once. The chain is built from TRBV6-1 and TRBJ2-7, with TRBD1 matching over 9 bases. V gave up 0 bases and J gave up 1 base; unmatched junction bases: 1. CDR3 length: 15 residues. CDR1 MNHNS and CDR2 SASEGT come from the germline V gene. The CDR3 DNA reads TGTGCCAGCAGTGAAGCAGGGACAGGGTCCTACGAGCAGTACTTC. Translated: CASSEAGTGSYEQYF.

The chain recombines TRBV27 with TRBJ1-2, with TRBD1 matching 7 bases. With 5 bases clipped from V and 8 bases from J, the junction kept 8 bases outside the gene matches. The CDR3 extends over 13 amino acids. Per germline, CDR1 MNHEY and CDR2 SMNVEV (reference sequence). In nucleotides, the CDR3 is TGTGCCAGCAGTCCGTACACAGGGGAGGGCTACACCTTC. Protein product: CASSPYTGEGYTF.

V usage is TRBV7-8 and J usage is TRBJ2-3; 8 nucleotides match TRBD2. CDR1 and CDR2 (germline): SGHVS, FQNEAQ. CDR3 size: 14 residues. The V gene end was trimmed by 4 bases and the J gene end by 5 bases; junction bases not matched to a gene: 5. In DNA, the CDR3 is TGTGCCAGCAGCTCTCTGCTAGCGGGAGATACGCAGTATTTT. Translating it yields CASSSLLAGDTQYF.

Note on this clone: Its ends do not fully match the called genes, so a read error is possible. This chain uses TRBV7-7 with TRBJ2-5; a weak D match, TRBD2 (5 bases). Germline CDR1 and CDR2: SSHAT and FNYEAQ (reference sequence). This CDR3 has 15 amino acids. This CDR3 is CASSLVQPGQETQYF. The CDR3 DNA reads TGTGCTAGCAGCTTAGTTCAGCCGGGACAAGAGACCCAGTACTTC. Using reference TRBV7-7 and TRBJ2-5 for the parts outside the CDR3, the full variable domain is GAGVSQSPRYKVTKRGQDVTLRCDPISSHATLYWYQQALGQGPEFLTYFNYEAQPDKSGLPSDRFSAERPEGSISTLTIQRTEQRDSAMYRCASSLVQPGQETQYFGPGTRLLVL.

The J gene is TRBJ2-7, the V gene TRBV28; TRBD1 matches 9 bases. V lost 3 bases to trimming and J lost 3 bases; unmatched junction nucleotides: 3. This CDR3 has 14 amino acids. CDR1 and CDR2 (germline): MDHEN, SYDVKM. CDR3 in DNA: TGTGCCAGCAGTTTCGGGACAGGGAGCTACGAGCAGTACTTC. This sequence encodes CASSFGTGSYEQYF.

The chain joins TRBV15 to TRBJ2-2; 10 bases agree with TRBD2. The CDR3 runs 17 residues. Germline V lookup: CDR1 LNHNV, CDR2 YYDKDF (reference sequence). V shed 3 bases, J shed 5 bases, and the junction held 9 bases outside the gene matches. CDR3 protein: CATSSTPSGSGTGELFF. Written as DNA, the CDR3 is TGTGCCACCAGCAGCACTCCTAGCGGGAGTGGGACCGGGGAGCTGTTTTTT.

The J gene is TRBJ2-1, the V gene TRBV11-2; TRBD2 matches 9 bases. Germline V gene data show CDR1 as SGHAT and CDR2 as FQNNGV. V dropped 7 bases and J dropped 8; count of bases not matched to a gene: 12. The CDR3 has 15 amino acids. The CDR3 loop reads CASTRAGGPVDEQFF. The CDR3 nucleotides are TGTGCCAGCACCCGGGCGGGAGGGCCGGTGGATGAGCAGTTCTTC. Supplemented by reference TRBV11-2 and TRBJ2-1, the full variable domain reads EAGVAQSPRYKIIEKRQSVAFWCNPISGHATLYWYQQILGQGPKLLIQFQNNGVVDDSQLPKDRFSAERLKGVDSTLKIQPAKLEDSAVYLCASTRAGGPVDEQFFGPGTRLTVL.

This clone was seen a single time. The V call is TRBV28, the J call TRBJ1-5; tentatively, D is TRBD1 (5 bases). This CDR3 contains 11 residues. Between the trimmed V and J ends, which lost 2 bases and 15 bases, there was a span of 11 bases. Germline CDR1 and CDR2: MDHEN and SYDVKM. CDR3 sequence (DNA): TGTGCCAGCAGTTTAACGGGACTGTCGCATTTT. Translating gives CASSLTGLSHF.

This clone appeared a few times. This chain links TRBV6-5 with TRBJ2-1, with D hard to call. Germline values: CDR1 MNHEY, CDR2 SVGAGI. Trimming removed 0 bases at V and 6 bases at J, with 12 bases between. This CDR3 region has 15 residues. This CDR3 reads CASSYSGESVNEQFF. The CDR3 nucleotides read TGTGCCAGCAGTTACTCGGGTGAAAGCGTCAATGAGCAGTTCTTC.

This rearrangement joins TRBV9 to TRBJ1-3; D not certain. The CDR3 loop spans 12 amino acids. Germline CDR1 reads SGDLS; CDR2 reads YYNGEE. V lost 5 bases and J 2 bases, leaving 5 bases between the germline ends. The CDR3 loop is CASSAAGNTIYF. Written as DNA, the CDR3 is TGTGCCAGCAGTGCGGCTGGAAACACCATATATTTT.

The V call is TRBV5-1, the J call TRBJ2-5; 13 bases align to TRBD2. Trimming at V came to 3 bases and at J to 5 bases, leaving 16 bases not matched to a gene. The CDR3 length is 19 residues. Germline V lookup: CDR1 SGHRS, CDR2 YFSETQ. This chain's CDR3 is CASSSPGGLAGDPPETQYF. DNA of the CDR3: TGCGCCAGCAGCTCCCCAGGAGGACTAGCGGGAGATCCCCCCGAGACCCAGTACTTC.

V is TRBV28 and J is TRBJ2-7, with D perhaps matching TRBD2 (7 bases). Germline V gene data show CDR1 as MDHEN and CDR2 as SYDVKM. V was pared by 8 bases and J by 6 bases, with 23 bases between. This CDR3 has 15 residues. CDR3 region: CASSSGGSTTAEQYF. Written as DNA, the CDR3 is TGTGCCAGCTCATCGGGGGGCAGTACCACCGCCGAGCAGTACTTC.

V gene TRBV27 combines with J gene TRBJ2-1, with 8 bases identical to TRBD1. CDR1 is MNHEY and CDR2 is SMNVEV in the germline V gene (reference sequence). Trimming removed 5 bases from V and 5 bases from J; junction bases left unmatched: 8. This CDR3 is built from 15 residues. The CDR3 bases are TGTGCCAGCAGTGTCCGGAGGACAGGGAACAATGAGCAGTTCTTC. Translated: CASSVRRTGNNEQFF.

The chain carries TRBV10-3 and TRBJ2-3, with D tentatively TRBD2 (5 bases). This CDR3 is built from 15 residues. Trimming stripped 5 bases from V and 4 bases from J, with 16 bases between. Germline CDR1 and CDR2: ENHRY and SYGVKD. The CDR3 sequence: CAISLPARVPDTQYF. Here the CDR3 DNA reads TGTGCCATCAGTCTTCCGGCGAGGGTCCCAGATACGCAGTATTTT.

The V call is TRBV7-9, the J call TRBJ2-7, with TRBD2 identical over 7 bases. V trimming: 2 bases; J trimming: 3 bases; junction bases outside the gene matches: 4. Germline-derived CDR1 and CDR2 are SEHNR and FQNEAQ (reference sequence). This CDR3 is 14 amino acids long. This chain's CDR3 is CASSLSSGLYEQYF. The CDR3 DNA reads as TGTGCCAGCAGCTTAAGTAGCGGGCTCTACGAGCAGTACTTC.

The gene calls are TRBV27 and TRBJ2-7; D not resolved. CDR3 length equals 14 residues. Trimming shortened V by 2 bases and J by 4 bases, and 12 bases separated the two germline ends. In germline, CDR1 is MNHEY, CDR2 SMNVEV (reference sequence). The CDR3 region is CASSLGSVSYEQYF. The CDR3 bases are TGTGCCAGCAGTTTAGGTTCGGTATCGTACGAGCAGTACTTC.

This clone has just one count. The chain couples TRBV4-2 to TRBJ1-5, with D uncertain. Germline V gene sequence: CDR1 LGHNA, CDR2 YNFKEQ. There are 13 residues in the CDR3. Trimming took 2 bases from V and 4 from J, leaving 6 bases between them. In DNA form, the CDR3 reads TGTGCCAGCAGCCAATCTGAGAATCAGCCCCAGCATTTT. Translation gives CASSQSENQPQHF.

The V and J genes are TRBV28 and TRBJ2-1; 10 bases are a match to TRBD2. Germline V lookup: CDR1 MDHEN, CDR2 SYDVKM. With 3 bases clipped from V and 6 bases from J, the junction kept 8 bases outside the gene matches. The length of the CDR3 is 16 residues. In DNA form, the CDR3 reads TGTGCCAGCAGTTTCGTAGCGGGGGGCAGAATCAATGAGCAGTTCTTC. Amino acid sequence: CASSFVAGGRINEQFF.

The chain links TRBV5-1 to TRBJ2-7; weak D call: TRBD2 (7 bases). Trimming left V 0 bases short and J 4 bases short, with 11 bases between. The length of the CDR3 is 14 residues. The V gene's germline CDR1 is SGHRS and CDR2 YFSETQ. This CDR3 reads CASSLAGGLYEQYF. CDR3 bases: TGCGCCAGCAGCTTGGCGGGGGGCCTTTACGAGCAGTACTTC.

V gene TRBV11-1 combines with J gene TRBJ2-7; 11 bases fit TRBD2. This CDR3 contains 17 residues. V shed 5 bases and J 2 bases; nucleotides not matched to a gene: 11. Germline loops: CDR1 SGHAT, CDR2 FQDESV (reference sequence). CDR3 DNA sequence: TGTGCCAGCAGCCAGTCCGCTAGCGGGGGGCCTACCTACGAGCAGTACTTC. Encoded protein: CASSQSASGGPTYEQYF.

This clone was counted between two and nine times. The chain recombines TRBV15 with TRBJ1-1; D remains unclear. The CDR3 is 14 residues long. Germline CDR1 LNHNV, CDR2 YYDKDF (reference sequence). V lost 3 bases and J lost 0, with 8 bases in between. The CDR3 is CATSSTPMNTEAFF. CDR3 coding DNA: TGTGCCACCAGCAGCACTCCTATGAACACTGAAGCTTTCTTT.

The genes are TRBV4-1 and TRBJ2-3; D is unresolved. Trimming shortened V by 3 bases and J by 4 bases, and 5 bases separated the two germline ends. Germline values: CDR1 MGHRA, CDR2 YSYEKL. This CDR3 has 12 residues. The CDR3 sequence is CASSHTSDTQYF. The CDR3 nucleotides read TGCGCCAGCAGCCATACATCAGATACGCAGTATTTT.

The chain recombines TRBV2 with TRBJ2-7, with 8 nucleotides matching TRBD1. The V and J ends lost 6 bases and 2 bases, in that order; junction bases with no gene match: 0. The CDR3 consists of 12 residues. CDR1 SNHLY and CDR2 FYNNEI come from the germline V gene. As DNA, the CDR3 is TGTGCCAGCAGACAGGGGGCCTACGAGCAGTACTTC. It codes for CASRQGAYEQYF.

This sequence joins TRBV21-1 and TRBJ2-7; TRBD2 is taken as the D call from the table, unchecked against the DNA. TRBV21-1 is tagged as a pseudogene. There are 15 residues in the CDR3. This CDR3 is CASSKKRGSSYEQYF. CDR3 DNA: TGTGCCAGCAGCAAAAAACGAGGGAGCTCCTACGAGCAGTACTTC.

This rearrangement joins TRBV6-5 to TRBJ2-1, with D tentatively TRBD1 (5 bases). Germline lookup yields CDR1 MNHEY and CDR2 SVGAGI. V was clipped by 1 base and J by 10 bases, with 8 bases between them. This CDR3 region has 12 residues. CDR3 nucleotides: TGTGCCAGCAGTTACTTCTCAGGGGAGCAGTTCTTC. It is translated as CASSYFSGEQFF.

The V gene is TRBV29-1, the J gene TRBJ2-2, with 7 bases matching TRBD1. Germline trimming cut 0 bases from V and 1 base from J; bases unmatched to any gene: 2. The CDR3 runs to 15 residues. Germline loops: CDR1 SQVTM, CDR2 ANQGSEA. DNA for the CDR3: TGCAGCGTTGAAGACCCAGGGGGGAACACCGGGGAGCTGTTTTTT. It specifies CSVEDPGGNTGELFF.

The rearrangement uses TRBV6-5 and TRBJ2-2; 9 positions agree with TRBD1. The ends lost 4 bases at V and 6 bases at J; junction bases unmatched: 9. The CDR3 runs to 16 residues. In germline, CDR1 is MNHEY, CDR2 SVGAGI. The CDR3 DNA is TGTGCCAGCAGTTCGATTCCGGGACAGGGACCCGGGGAGCTGTTTTTT. Translating it yields CASSSIPGQGPGELFF.